The rows below give T cell receptor beta chains drawn from one sample of a study of CD8 T cells in ankylosing spondylitis. TCRdb passed the 5' RACE reads through MiXCR, listing each CDR3 protein once. The sample has around 890,000 distinct CDR3 sequences; 10% to 15% are singletons. What was sequenced was blood, either unsorted or a sorted T cell fraction (not recorded which). The source is a male donor with ankylosing spondylitis. Each CDR3 is given with its conserved first and last residue. The order of the fields is CDR3 DNA, CDR3 protein, clone size, J gene, D gene, V gene. D genes are given only for firm matches. Rows may omit the clone size; those that give it use once, few, many or a size class.

CDR3 DNA: TGTGCCAGCAGTCGAAGTGGACAGGGGAGTGGGGAGCTGTTTTTT; CDR3 protein: CASSRSGQGSGELFF; clone size: few; J gene: TRBJ2-2; D gene: TRBD1; V gene: TRBV6-1
CDR3 DNA: TGTGCCAGCAGCTTGATTTTCCAGGAGGGCGAAGAGACCCAGTACTTC; CDR3 protein: CASSLIFQEGEETQYF; clone size: few; J gene: TRBJ2-5; D gene: NA; V gene: TRBV5-6
CDR3 DNA: TGCAGTGCTAGTCAACAGGGACCCGAGCAGTACTTC; CDR3 protein: CSASQQGPEQYF; clone size: NA; J gene: TRBJ2-7; D gene: NA; V gene: TRBV20-1
CDR3 DNA: TGTGCCAGCAGTTTGACAGGGCGCACTGAAGCTTTCTTT; CDR3 protein: CASSLTGRTEAFF; clone size: many; J gene: TRBJ1-1; D gene: TRBD1; V gene: TRBV12-3/TRBV12-4
CDR3 DNA: TGTGCCATCAGTGAGCCCGAAGAGACCCAGTACTTC; CDR3 protein: CAISEPEETQYF; clone size: few; J gene: TRBJ2-5; D gene: NA; V gene: TRBV10-3
CDR3 DNA: TGTACCAGCAGCCCTCGGACAGGGAACACCGGGGAGCTGTTTTTT; CDR3 protein: CTSSPRTGNTGELFF; clone size: NA; J gene: TRBJ2-2; D gene: TRBD1; V gene: TRBV9
CDR3 DNA: TGTGCCAGCAGCTCACAAGAGTTCACTGAAGCTTTCTTT; CDR3 protein: CASSSQEFTEAFF; clone size: many; J gene: TRBJ1-1; D gene: NA; V gene: TRBV7-9
CDR3 DNA: TGCAGTGCTCGGAGGGAGTTGCGAGAGACCCAGTACTTC; CDR3 protein: CSARRELRETQYF; clone size: NA; J gene: TRBJ2-5; D gene: NA; V gene: TRBV20-1
CDR3 DNA: TGTGCCAGCAGCGACAGGAGCTTCTCTGGAAACACCATATATTTT; CDR3 protein: CASSDRSFSGNTIYF; clone size: NA; J gene: TRBJ1-3; D gene: NA; V gene: TRBV9
CDR3 DNA: TGTGCCAGCAGTTTTCAGCAAAGCAATCAGCCCCAGCATTTT; CDR3 protein: CASSFQQSNQPQHF; clone size: NA; J gene: TRBJ1-5; D gene: NA; V gene: TRBV28
CDR3 DNA: TGTGCCACCAGTGATATAGCCCTCTCCTACAATGAGCAGTTCTTC; CDR3 protein: CATSDIALSYNEQFF; clone size: few; J gene: TRBJ2-1; D gene: NA; V gene: TRBV24-1
CDR3 DNA: TGCAGCGTCCGGTCCCCTTTACTCGACGAGCAGTACTTC; CDR3 protein: CSVRSPLLDEQYF; clone size: NA; J gene: TRBJ2-7; D gene: NA; V gene: TRBV29-1
CDR3 DNA: TGCAGTGCCAGAGGGGAAGGTTGGGACAACACGGGTCAGTTCTTC; CDR3 protein: CSARGEGWDNTGQFF; clone size: many; J gene: TRBJ2-1; D gene: NA; V gene: TRBV20-1
CDR3 DNA: TGTGCCATCAGTGAGGAGGCGTTGAGTGAGCAGTTCTTC; CDR3 protein: CAISEEALSEQFF; clone size: many; J gene: TRBJ2-1; D gene: NA; V gene: TRBV10-3
CDR3 DNA: TGTGCCATCAGTGAACTAGCGGGTCCCAGGAATGAGCAGTTCTTC; CDR3 protein: CAISELAGPRNEQFF; clone size: few; J gene: TRBJ2-1; D gene: TRBD2; V gene: TRBV10-3
CDR3 DNA: TGTGCCAGCAGCGGCGGGGGTCACTATCAGCCCCAGCATTTT; CDR3 protein: CASSGGGHYQPQHF; clone size: few; J gene: TRBJ1-5; D gene: NA; V gene: TRBV7-2
CDR3 DNA: TGTGCCAGCAGCCTAGGACGGGGAAACTACGAGCAGTACTTC; CDR3 protein: CASSLGRGNYEQYF; clone size: many; J gene: TRBJ2-7; D gene: NA; V gene: TRBV7-9
CDR3 DNA: TGCAGTGTTGTGGGGCTAGCGGGGGCCACAGATACGCAGTATTTT; CDR3 protein: CSVVGLAGATDTQYF; clone size: NA; J gene: TRBJ2-3; D gene: TRBD2; V gene: TRBV20-1
CDR3 DNA: TGTGCCAGCAGTCCTCGCCAGCGGGGGAGGGAGCAGTACTTC; CDR3 protein: CASSPRQRGREQYF; clone size: NA; J gene: TRBJ2-7; D gene: TRBD2; V gene: TRBV6-1
CDR3 DNA: TGTGCCAGCAGCTCTCCCCGCAGGGGGCTTTCCTACGAGCAGTACTTC; CDR3 protein: CASSSPRRGLSYEQYF; clone size: few; J gene: TRBJ2-7; D gene: TRBD1; V gene: TRBV11-2
CDR3 DNA: TGTGCCAGCAGCGTAAGCAGGGCCTCGCAGTTCTTC; CDR3 protein: CASSVSRASQFF; clone size: NA; J gene: TRBJ2-1; D gene: NA; V gene: TRBV9
CDR3 DNA: TGTGCCAGCAGCTTATTCGCGGGGTATAATTCACCCCTCCACTTT; CDR3 protein: CASSLFAGYNSPLHF; clone size: few; J gene: TRBJ1-6; D gene: NA; V gene: TRBV5-6
CDR3 DNA: TGCAGTGCTCCGGTCGGGGGTTGGACCTTC; CDR3 protein: CSAPVGGWTF; clone size: many; J gene: TRBJ1-2; D gene: NA; V gene: TRBV20-1
CDR3 DNA: TGCGCCAGCAGCTATGACAGTTTCGCTGCCTCAGGGGCCAACGTCCTGACTTTC; CDR3 protein: CASSYDSFAASGANVLTF; clone size: NA; J gene: TRBJ2-6; D gene: NA; V gene: TRBV5-1
CDR3 DNA: TGTGCCAGCAGCTTGAATTGGCGGCAGCCAAACACTGAAGCTTTCTTT; CDR3 protein: CASSLNWRQPNTEAFF; clone size: NA; J gene: TRBJ1-1; D gene: NA; V gene: TRBV5-6
CDR3 DNA: TGTGCCAGCAGCTTTGGCCAGGGAAAGTCCTACGAGCAGTACTTC; CDR3 protein: CASSFGQGKSYEQYF; clone size: NA; J gene: TRBJ2-7; D gene: NA; V gene: TRBV7-2
CDR3 DNA: TGTGCCAGCAGCGCTCAGGGCGCAAGGAACACTGAAGCTTTCTTT; CDR3 protein: CASSAQGARNTEAFF; clone size: few; J gene: TRBJ1-1; D gene: NA; V gene: TRBV7-2
CDR3 DNA: TGTGCCAGCAGTTCGGCAACTAGCTCCAATGAGCAGTTCTTC; CDR3 protein: CASSSATSSNEQFF; clone size: NA; J gene: TRBJ2-1; D gene: NA; V gene: TRBV28
CDR3 DNA: TGTGCCAGCAGCTTCGGACTAGGACGGCAAGACACCATATATTTT; CDR3 protein: CASSFGLGRQDTIYF; clone size: NA; J gene: TRBJ1-3; D gene: NA; V gene: TRBV7-2